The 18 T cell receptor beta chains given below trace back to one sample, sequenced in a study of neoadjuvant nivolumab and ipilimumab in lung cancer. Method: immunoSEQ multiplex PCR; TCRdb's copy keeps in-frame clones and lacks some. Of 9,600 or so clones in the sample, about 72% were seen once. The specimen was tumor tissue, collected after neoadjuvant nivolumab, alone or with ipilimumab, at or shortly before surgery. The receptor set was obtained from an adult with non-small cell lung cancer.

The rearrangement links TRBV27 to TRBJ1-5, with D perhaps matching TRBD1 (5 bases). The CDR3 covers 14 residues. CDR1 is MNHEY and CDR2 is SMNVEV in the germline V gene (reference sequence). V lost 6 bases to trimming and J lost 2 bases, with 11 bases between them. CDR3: CASSLGTGNQPQHF. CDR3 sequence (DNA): TGTGCCAGCAGCCTAGGGACGGGCAATCAGCCCCAGCATTTT.

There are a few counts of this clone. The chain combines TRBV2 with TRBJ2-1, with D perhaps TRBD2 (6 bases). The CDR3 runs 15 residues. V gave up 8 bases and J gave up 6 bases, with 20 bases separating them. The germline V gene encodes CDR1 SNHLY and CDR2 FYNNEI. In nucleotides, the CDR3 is TGTGCCAGCCTAGACCGGGACTCCTTTATCAATGAGCAGTTCTTC. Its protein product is CASLDRDSFINEQFF. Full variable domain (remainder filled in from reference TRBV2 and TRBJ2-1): EPEVTQTPSHQVTQMGQEVILRCVPISNHLYFYWYRQILGQKVEFLVSFYNNEISEKSEIFDDQFSVERPDGSNFTLKIRSTKLEDSAMYFCASLDRDSFINEQFFGPGTRLTVL.

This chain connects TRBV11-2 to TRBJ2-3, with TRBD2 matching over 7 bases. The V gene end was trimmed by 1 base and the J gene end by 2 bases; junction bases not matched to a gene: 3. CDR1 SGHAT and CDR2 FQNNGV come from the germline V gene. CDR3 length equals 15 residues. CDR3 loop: CASSLVLAHTDTQYF. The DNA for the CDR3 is TGTGCCAGCAGCTTAGTACTAGCGCACACAGATACGCAGTATTTT.

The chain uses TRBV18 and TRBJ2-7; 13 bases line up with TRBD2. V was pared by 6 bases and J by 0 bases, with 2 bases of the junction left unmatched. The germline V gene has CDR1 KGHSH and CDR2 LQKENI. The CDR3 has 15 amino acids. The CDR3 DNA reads TGTGCCAGCTCGGGGACTAGCGGGGCCTCCTACGAGCAGTACTTC. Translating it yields CASSGTSGASYEQYF.

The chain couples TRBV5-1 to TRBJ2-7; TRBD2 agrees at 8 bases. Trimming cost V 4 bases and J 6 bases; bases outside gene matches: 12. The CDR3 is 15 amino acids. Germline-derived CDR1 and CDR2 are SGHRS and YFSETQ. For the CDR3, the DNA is TGCGCCAGCAGCAGGCCGGGACTAGAGAAGGGCGAGCAGTACTTC. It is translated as CASSRPGLEKGEQYF. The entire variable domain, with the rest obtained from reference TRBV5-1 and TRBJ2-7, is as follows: KAGVTQTPRYLIKTRGQQVTLSCSPISGHRSVSWYQQTPGQGLQFLFEYFSETQRNKGNFPGRFSGRQFSNSRSEMNVSTLELGDSALYLCASSRPGLEKGEQYFGPGTRLTVT.

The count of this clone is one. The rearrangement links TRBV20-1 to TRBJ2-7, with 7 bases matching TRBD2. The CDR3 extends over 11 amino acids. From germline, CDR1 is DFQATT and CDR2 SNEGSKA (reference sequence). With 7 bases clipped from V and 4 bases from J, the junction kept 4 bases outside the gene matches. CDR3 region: CSGLGGYEQYF. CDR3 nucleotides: TGCAGTGGACTGGGAGGGTACGAGCAGTACTTC.

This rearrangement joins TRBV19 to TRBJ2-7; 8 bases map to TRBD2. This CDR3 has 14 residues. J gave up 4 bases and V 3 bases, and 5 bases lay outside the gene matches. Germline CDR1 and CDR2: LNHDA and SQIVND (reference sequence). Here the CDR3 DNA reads TGTGCCAGTAGTATCCGGGAGGGCCGGTACGAGCAGTACTTC. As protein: CASSIREGRYEQYF. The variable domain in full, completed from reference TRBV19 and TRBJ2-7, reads DGGITQSPKYLFRKEGQNVTLSCEQNLNHDAMYWYRQDPGQGLRLIYYSQIVNDFQKGDIAEGYSVSREKKESFPLTVTSAQKNPTAFYLCASSIREGRYEQYFGPGTRLTVT.

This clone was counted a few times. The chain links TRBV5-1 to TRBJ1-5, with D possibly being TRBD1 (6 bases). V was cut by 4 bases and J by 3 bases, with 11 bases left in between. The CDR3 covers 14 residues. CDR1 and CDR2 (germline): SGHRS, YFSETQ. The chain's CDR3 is CASSPDSSNQPQHF. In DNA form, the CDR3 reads TGCGCCAGCAGCCCGGACAGCTCCAATCAGCCCCAGCATTTT.

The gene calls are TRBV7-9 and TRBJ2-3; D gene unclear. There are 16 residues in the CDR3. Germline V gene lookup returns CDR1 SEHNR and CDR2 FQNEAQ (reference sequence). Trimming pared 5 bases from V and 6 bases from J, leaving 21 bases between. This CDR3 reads CASSLRAGVGGDTQYF. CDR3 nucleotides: TGTGCCAGCAGCCTTAGGGCAGGTGTCGGTGGTGATACGCAGTATTTT.

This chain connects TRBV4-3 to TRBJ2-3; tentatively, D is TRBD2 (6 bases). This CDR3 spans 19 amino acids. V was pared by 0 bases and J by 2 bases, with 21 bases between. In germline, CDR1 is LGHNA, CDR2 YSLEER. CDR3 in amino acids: CASSQDFSELAVFTDTQYF. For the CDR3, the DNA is TGCGCCAGCAGCCAAGATTTTTCGGAACTAGCAGTTTTCACAGATACGCAGTATTTT.

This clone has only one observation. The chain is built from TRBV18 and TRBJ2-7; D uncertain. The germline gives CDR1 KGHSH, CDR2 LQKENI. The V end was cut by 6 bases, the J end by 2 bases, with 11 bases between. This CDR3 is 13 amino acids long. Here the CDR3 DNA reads TGTGCCAGCTCTTTATCACTTACCTACGAGCAGTACTTC. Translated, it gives CASSLSLTYEQYF.

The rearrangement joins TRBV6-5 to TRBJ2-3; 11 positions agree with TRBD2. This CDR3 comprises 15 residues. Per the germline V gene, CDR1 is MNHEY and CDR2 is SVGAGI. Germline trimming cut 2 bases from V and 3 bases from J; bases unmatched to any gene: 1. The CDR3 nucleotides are TGTGCCAGCAGTTACCTAGCGGGAGGAACAGATACGCAGTATTTT. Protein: CASSYLAGGTDTQYF.

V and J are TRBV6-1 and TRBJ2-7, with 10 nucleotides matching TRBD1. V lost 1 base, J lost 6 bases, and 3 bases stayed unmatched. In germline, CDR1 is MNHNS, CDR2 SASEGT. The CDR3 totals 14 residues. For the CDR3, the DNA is TGTGCCAGCAGTGAAGGCGGGACAGGGGTCGAGCAGTACTTC. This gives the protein CASSEGGTGVEQYF.

Here the CDR3 reads CASSFPSGGGAHEQYF. DNA of the CDR3: TGTGCCAGCAGCTTCCCAAGCGGAGGGGGGGCCCACGAGCAGTACTTC. The chain couples TRBV11-2 to TRBJ2-7, with TRBD2 as a possible D gene (7 bases). Germline V gives CDR1 SGHAT, CDR2 FQNNGV. The CDR3 covers 16 residues. The V gene lost 3 bases and the J gene lost 5 bases, with 20 bases spanning the gap. The entire variable domain, with the rest obtained from reference TRBV11-2 and TRBJ2-7, is as follows: EAGVAQSPRYKIIEKRQSVAFWCNPISGHATLYWYQQILGQGPKLLIQFQNNGVVDDSQLPKDRFSAERLKGVDSTLKIQPAKLEDSAVYLCASSFPSGGGAHEQYFGPGTRLTVT.

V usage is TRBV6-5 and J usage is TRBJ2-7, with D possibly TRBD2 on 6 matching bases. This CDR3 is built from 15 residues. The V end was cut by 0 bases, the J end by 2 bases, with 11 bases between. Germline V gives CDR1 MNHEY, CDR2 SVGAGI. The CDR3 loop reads CASSYSAGGAYEQYF. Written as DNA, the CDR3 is TGTGCCAGCAGTTACTCGGCAGGAGGGGCCTACGAGCAGTACTTC.

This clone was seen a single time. The chain's CDR3 is CASSTSMLGPNSGNTIYF. In DNA, the CDR3 is TGTGCCAGCAGTACCAGTATGCTCGGACCGAACTCTGGAAACACCATATATTTT. The V gene is TRBV25-1, the J gene TRBJ1-3; D is uncertain. CDR1 MGHDK and CDR2 SYGVNS come from the germline V gene. The CDR3 is made up of 18 amino acids. Trimming shortened V by 5 bases and J by 0 bases, and 20 bases separated the two germline ends.

The CDR3 spells CAWEGGEGFDEQFF. The CDR3 DNA is TGTGCCTGGGAAGGGGGAGAAGGCTTTGATGAGCAGTTCTTC. The chain has TRBV30 and TRBJ2-1; tentatively, D is TRBD1 (6 bases). Trimming removed 5 bases from V and 8 bases from J, with 19 bases in between. The length of the CDR3 is 14 residues. Germline-derived CDR1 and CDR2 are GTSNPN and SVGIG (reference sequence).

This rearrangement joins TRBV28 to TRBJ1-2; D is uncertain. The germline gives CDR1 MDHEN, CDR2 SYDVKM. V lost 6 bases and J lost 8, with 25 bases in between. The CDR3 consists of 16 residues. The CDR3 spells CASSPRAWKLPRGYTF. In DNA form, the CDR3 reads TGTGCCAGCAGCCCTAGGGCATGGAAGCTCCCTAGGGGCTACACCTTC.